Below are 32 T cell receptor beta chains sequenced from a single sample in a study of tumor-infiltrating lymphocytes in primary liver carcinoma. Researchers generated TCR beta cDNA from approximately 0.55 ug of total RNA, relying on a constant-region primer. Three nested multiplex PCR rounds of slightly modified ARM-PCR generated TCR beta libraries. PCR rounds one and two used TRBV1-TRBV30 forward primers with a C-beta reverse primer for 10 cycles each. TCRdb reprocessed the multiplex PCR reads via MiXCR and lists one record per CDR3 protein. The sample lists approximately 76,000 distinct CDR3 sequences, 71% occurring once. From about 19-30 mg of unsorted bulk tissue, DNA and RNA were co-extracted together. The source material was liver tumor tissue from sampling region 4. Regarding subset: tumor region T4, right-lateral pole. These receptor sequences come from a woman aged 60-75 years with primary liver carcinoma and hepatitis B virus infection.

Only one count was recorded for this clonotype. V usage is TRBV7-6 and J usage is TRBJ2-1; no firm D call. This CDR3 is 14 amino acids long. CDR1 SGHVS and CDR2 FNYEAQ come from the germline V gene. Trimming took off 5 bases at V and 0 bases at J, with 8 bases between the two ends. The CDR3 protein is CASSLVSSYNEQFF. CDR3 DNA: TGTGCCAGCAGCCTGGTGAGCTCCTACAATGAGCAGTTCTTC.

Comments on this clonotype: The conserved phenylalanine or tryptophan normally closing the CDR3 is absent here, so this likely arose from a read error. The CDR3 spells CASSETGYAYEQYL. CDR3 DNA sequence: TGTGCCAGCAGTGAGACAGGGTATGCCTACGAGCAGTACCTC. The chain is built from TRBV6-1 and TRBJ2-7; 7 positions agree with TRBD1. Trimming removed 3 bases from V and 2 bases from J; junction bases left unmatched: 4. Looked up from germline, CDR1 is MNHNS and CDR2 is SASEGT. CDR3 size: 14 residues.

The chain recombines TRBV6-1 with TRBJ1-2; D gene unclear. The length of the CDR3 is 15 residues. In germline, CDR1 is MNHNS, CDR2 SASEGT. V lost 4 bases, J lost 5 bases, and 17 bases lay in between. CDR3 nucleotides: TGTGCCAGCAGTGGAATTTCACGGGATCTTTATGGCTACACCTTC. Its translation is CASSGISRDLYGYTF.

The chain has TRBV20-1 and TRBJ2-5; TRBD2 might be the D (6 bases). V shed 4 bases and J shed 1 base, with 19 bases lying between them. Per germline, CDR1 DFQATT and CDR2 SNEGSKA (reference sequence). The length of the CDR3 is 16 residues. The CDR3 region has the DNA TGCAGTGCTAACTCCTTACCGGGAGTAGCCCAAGAGACCCAGTACTTC. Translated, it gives CSANSLPGVAQETQYF.

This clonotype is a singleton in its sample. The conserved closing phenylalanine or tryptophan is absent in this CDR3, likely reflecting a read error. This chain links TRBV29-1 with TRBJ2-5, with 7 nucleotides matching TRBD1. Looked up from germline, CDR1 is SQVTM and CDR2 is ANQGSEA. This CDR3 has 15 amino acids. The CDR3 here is CSAEGPTGSIEAQYL. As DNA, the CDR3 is TGCAGCGCTGAAGGCCCGACAGGGTCCATTGAGGCCCAGTACCTC.

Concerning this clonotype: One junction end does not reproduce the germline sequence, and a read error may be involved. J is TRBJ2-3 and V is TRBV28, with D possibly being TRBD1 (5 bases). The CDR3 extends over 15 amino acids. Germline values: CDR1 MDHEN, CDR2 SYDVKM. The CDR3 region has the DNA TGCGCCAGCAGTTTAGAAGGGGAAGGGCTCGATACGCAGTATTTT. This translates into CASSLEGEGLDTQYF.

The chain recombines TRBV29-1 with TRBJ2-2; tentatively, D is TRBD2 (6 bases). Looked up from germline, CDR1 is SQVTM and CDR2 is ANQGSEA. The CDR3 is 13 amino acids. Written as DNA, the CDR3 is TGCGACGTCGCGGGGCACTCGGGCGGGGAGCTGTTTTTT. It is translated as CDVAGHSGGELFF.

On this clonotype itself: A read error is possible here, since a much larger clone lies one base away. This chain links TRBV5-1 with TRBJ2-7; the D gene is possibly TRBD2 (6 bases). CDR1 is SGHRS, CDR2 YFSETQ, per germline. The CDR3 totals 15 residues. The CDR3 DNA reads TGCGCCGGCAGCTTGGCTGGCGGGACCGCCTACGAGCAGTACTTC. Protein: CAGSLAGGTAYEQYF. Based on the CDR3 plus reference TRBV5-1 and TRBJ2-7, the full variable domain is KAGVTQTPRYLIKTRGQQVTLSCSPISGHRSVSWYQQTPGQGLQFLFEYFSETQRNKGNFPGRFSGRQFSNSRSEMNVSTLELGDSALYLCAGSLAGGTAYEQYFGPGTRLTVT.

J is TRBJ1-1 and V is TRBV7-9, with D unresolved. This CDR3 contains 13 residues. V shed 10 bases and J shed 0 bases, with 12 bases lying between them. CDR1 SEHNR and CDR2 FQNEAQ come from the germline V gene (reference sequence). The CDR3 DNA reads TGTGCCAACAAGAGGGAAATGAACACTGAAGCTTTCTTT. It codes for CANKREMNTEAFF.

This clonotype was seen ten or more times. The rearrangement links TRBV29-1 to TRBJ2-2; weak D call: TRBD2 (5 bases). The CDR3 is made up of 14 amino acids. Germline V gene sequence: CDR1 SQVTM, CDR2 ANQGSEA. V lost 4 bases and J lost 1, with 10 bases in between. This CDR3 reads CSVGGRGNTGELFF. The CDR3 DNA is TGCAGCGTTGGGGGTCGGGGGAACACCGGGGAGCTGTTTTTT.

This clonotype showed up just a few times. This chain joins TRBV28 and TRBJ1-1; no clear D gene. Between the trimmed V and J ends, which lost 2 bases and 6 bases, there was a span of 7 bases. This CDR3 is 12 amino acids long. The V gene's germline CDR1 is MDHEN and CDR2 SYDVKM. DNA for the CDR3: TGTGCCAGCAGTTTAAGTAAGGCTGAAGCTTTCTTT. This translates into CASSLSKAEAFF.

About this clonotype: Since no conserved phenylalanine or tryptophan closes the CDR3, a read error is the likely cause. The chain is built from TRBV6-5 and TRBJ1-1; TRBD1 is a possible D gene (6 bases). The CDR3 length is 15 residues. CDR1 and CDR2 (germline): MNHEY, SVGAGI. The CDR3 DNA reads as TGCGCCAGCAAGCTAATACAGGGAGGAAACACTGAAGCTTTCATT. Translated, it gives CASKLIQGGNTEAFI.

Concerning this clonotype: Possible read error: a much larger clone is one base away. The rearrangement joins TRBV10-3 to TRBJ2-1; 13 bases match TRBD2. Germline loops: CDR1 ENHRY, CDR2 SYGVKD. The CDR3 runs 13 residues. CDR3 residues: CVIGLAGANEQFF. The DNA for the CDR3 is TGTGTCATCGGACTAGCGGGAGCCAATGAGCAGTTCTTC.

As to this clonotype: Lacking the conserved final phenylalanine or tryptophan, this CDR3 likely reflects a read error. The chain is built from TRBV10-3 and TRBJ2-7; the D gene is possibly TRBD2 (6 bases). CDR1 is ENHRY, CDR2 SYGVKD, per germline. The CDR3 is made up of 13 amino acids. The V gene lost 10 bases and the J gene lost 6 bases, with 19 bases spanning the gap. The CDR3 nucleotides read TGTGCCACCACGGACACCCAGGAGGGCGAGCAGTACTCC. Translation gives CATTDTQEGEQYS.

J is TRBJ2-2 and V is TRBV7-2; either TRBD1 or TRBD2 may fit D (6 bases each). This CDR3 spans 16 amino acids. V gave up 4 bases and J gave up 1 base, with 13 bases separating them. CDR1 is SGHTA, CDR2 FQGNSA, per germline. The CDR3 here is CASSYTGGQNTGELFF. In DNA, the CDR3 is TGTGCCAGCAGCTACACCGGGGGACAGAACACCGGGGAGCTGTTTTTT.

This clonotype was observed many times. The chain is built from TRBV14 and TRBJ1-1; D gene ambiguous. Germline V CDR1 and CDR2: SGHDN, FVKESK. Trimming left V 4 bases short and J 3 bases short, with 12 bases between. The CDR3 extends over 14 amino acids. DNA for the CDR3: TGTGCCAGCAGCCCGGCTGGTGTGGACACTGAAGCTTTCTTT. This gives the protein CASSPAGVDTEAFF.

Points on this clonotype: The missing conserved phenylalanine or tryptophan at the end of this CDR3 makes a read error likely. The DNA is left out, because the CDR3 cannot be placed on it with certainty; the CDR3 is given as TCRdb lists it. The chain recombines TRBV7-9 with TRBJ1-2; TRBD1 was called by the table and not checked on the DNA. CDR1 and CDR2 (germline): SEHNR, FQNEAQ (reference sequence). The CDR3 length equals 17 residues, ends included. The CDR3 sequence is CATTLYGPEAANYGYTC.

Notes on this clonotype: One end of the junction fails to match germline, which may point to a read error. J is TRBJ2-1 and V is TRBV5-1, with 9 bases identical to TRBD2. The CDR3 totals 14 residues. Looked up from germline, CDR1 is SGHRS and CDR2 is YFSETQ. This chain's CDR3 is CASSFSGSRNERFF. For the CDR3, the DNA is TGCGCCAGCAGCTTTAGCGGGAGTCGCAATGAGCGGTTCTTC.

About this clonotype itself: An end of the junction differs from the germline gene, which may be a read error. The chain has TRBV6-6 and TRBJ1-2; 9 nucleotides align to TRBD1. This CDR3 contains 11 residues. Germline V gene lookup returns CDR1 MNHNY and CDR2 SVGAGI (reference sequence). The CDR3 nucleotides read TGTGCCAGCAGTCAGACAGGGGGTAACATGTTC. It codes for CASSQTGGNMF.

The CDR3 DNA reads TGTGCCAGCAGCCCAGGGGGTGCGGCCCGGTGGGTGGGCACTGAAGCTTTCTTT. Protein: CASSPGGAARWVGTEAFF. This chain links TRBV7-2 with TRBJ1-1, with TRBD1 matching 7 bases. This CDR3 comprises 18 residues. Trimming removed 5 bases from V and 4 bases from J; junction bases left unmatched: 19. CDR1 SGHTA and CDR2 FQGNSA come from the germline V gene.

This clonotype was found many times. This CDR3 reads CASSPASLSGELFF. As DNA, the CDR3 is TGTGCCAGCAGTCCGGCCTCGTTGTCCGGGGAGCTGTTTTTT. The genes are TRBV28 and TRBJ2-2; the D is unclear. V lost 5 bases and J lost 6, with 13 bases in between. CDR1 is MDHEN and CDR2 is SYDVKM in the germline V gene. There are 14 residues in the CDR3.

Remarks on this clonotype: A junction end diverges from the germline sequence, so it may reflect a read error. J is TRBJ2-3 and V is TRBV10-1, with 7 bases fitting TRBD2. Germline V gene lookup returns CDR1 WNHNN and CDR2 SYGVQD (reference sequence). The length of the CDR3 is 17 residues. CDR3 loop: CASSEESAGAPTNTQYF. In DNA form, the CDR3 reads TGCGCAAGCAGCGAAGAAAGTGCGGGAGCCCCCACGAATACGCAGTATTTT.

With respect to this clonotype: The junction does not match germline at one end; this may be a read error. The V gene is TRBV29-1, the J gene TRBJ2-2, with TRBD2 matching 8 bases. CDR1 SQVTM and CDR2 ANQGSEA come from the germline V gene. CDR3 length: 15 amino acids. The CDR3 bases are TGCAGCGTCGGTTTAGCGGGAAGGAGCACCTGGGAGCTGTTCTTT. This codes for CSVGLAGRSTWELFF.

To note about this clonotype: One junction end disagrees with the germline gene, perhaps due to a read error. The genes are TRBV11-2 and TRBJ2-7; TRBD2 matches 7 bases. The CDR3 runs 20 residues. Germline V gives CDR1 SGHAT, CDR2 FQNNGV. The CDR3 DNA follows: TGTGCCAGCAGCTTAGACGTACCGGCACTAGCGTCTCGAAACGCCTACGAACAGTACTTC. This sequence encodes CASSLDVPALASRNAYEQYF.

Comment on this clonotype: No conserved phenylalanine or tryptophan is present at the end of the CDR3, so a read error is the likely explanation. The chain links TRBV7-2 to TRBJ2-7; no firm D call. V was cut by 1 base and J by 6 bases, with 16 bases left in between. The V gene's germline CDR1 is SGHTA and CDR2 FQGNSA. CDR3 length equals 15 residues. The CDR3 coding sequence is TGTGCCAGCAGCTTAGGTGGGATCCTCCCGCTCGAGCAGTACTTA. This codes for CASSLGGILPLEQYL.

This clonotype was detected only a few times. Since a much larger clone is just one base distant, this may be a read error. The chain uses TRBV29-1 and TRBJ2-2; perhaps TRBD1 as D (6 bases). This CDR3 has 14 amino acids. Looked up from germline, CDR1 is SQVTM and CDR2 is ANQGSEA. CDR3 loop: CGATGFLNTGELFF. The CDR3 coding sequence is TGCGGCGCAACAGGGTTTCTGAACACCGGGGAGCTGTTTTTT.

The CDR3 is CASSLRRSPDTQYF. CDR3 bases: TGTGCCAGCAGTTTACGGAGAAGCCCAGATACGCAGTATTTT. V and J are TRBV11-3 and TRBJ2-3; D gene unclear. The V and J ends lost 6 bases and 4 bases respectively, with 14 bases between them. This CDR3 region has 14 residues. Germline lookup yields CDR1 SGHNT and CDR2 YENEEA.

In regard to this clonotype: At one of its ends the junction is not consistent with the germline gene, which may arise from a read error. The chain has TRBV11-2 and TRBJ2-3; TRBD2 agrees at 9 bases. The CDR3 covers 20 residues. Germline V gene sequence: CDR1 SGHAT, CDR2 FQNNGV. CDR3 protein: CSSSLGLSGLAGEGIDTQYF. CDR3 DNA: TGTTCCAGCAGCTTAGGTCTAAGCGGGTTAGCGGGAGAAGGGATAGATACGCAGTATTTT.

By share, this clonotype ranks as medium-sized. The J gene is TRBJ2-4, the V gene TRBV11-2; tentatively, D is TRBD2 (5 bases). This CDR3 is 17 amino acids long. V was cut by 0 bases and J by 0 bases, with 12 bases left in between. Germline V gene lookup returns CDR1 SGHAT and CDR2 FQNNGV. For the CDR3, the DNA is TGTGCCAGCAGCTTAGATCTAGGGAGCTCAGCCAAAAACATTCAGTACTTC. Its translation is CASSLDLGSSAKNIQYF. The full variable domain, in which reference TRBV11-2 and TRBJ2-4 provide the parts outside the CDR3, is EAGVAQSPRYKIIEKRQSVAFWCNPISGHATLYWYQQILGQGPKLLIQFQNNGVVDDSQLPKDRFSAERLKGVDSTLKIQPAKLEDSAVYLCASSLDLGSSAKNIQYFGAGTRLSVL.

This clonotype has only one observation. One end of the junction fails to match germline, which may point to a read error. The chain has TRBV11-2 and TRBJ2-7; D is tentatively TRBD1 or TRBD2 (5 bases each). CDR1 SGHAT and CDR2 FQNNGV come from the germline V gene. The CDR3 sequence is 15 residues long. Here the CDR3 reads CARSLTGRPSYEQYF. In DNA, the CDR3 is TGTGCCAGAAGCTTAACGGGACGGCCCTCCTACGAGCAGTACTTC.

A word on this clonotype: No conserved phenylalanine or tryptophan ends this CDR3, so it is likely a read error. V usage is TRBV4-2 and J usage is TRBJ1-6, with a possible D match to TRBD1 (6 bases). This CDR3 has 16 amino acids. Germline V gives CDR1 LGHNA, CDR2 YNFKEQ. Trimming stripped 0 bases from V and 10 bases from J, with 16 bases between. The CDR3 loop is CASSQDPGHGNSPLHS. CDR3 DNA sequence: TGTGCCAGCAGCCAAGACCCGGGACACGGGAACTCACCCCTCCACTCT.

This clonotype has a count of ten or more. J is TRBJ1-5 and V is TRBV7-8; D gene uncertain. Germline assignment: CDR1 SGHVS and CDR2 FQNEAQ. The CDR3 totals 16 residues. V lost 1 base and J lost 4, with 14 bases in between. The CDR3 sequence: CASSLVFTPGNQPQHF. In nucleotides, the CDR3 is TGTGCCAGCAGCTTAGTATTCACTCCGGGGAATCAGCCCCAGCATTTT.